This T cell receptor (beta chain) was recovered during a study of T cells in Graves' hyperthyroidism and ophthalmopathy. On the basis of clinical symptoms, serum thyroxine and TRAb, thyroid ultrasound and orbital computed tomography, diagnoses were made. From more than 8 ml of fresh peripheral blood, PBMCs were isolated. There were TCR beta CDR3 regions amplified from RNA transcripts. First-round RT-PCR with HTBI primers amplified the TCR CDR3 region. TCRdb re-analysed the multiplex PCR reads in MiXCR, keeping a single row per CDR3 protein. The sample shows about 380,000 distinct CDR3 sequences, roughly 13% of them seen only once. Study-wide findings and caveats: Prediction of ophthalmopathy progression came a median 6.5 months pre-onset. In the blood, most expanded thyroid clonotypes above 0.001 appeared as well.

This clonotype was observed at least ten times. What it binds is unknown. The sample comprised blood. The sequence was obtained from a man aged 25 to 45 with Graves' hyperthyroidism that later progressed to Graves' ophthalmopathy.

The CDR3 DNA reads TGTGCCAGCAGCTTAGTAATGGCGGACAGCCAAGAGACCCAGTACTTC. Translating gives CASSLVMADSQETQYF. This chain links TRBV11-2 with TRBJ2-5, with a possible D match to TRBD1 (6 bases). Germline V gene sequence: CDR1 SGHAT, CDR2 FQNNGV. V was trimmed by 1 base and J by 1 base, leaving 13 bases between them. The CDR3 runs 16 residues. The variable domain in full, with the rest retrieved from reference TRBV11-2 and TRBJ2-5, is EAGVAQSPRYKIIEKRQSVAFWCNPISGHATLYWYQQILGQGPKLLIQFQNNGVVDDSQLPKDRFSAERLKGVDSTLKIQPAKLEDSAVYLCASSLVMADSQETQYFGPGTRLLVL.